The TCR beta chain described here comes from a study of regulatory T cells in long-lasting Graves disease. Germline CDR1 reads SQVTM; CDR2 reads ANQGSEA. V was pared by 2 bases and J by 3 bases, with 5 bases between. CDR3 length: 11 amino acids. Time point: newly diagnosed GD, antithyroid drugs for less than 3 months. Construction of the TCR library relied on RNA isolated from PBMCs. Through Arm-PCR of CDR3 regions and iRepertoire HTBI primers, TCR beta libraries were built. One entry per CDR3 protein, called by TCRdb with MiXCR from the multiplex PCR reads. Found here are 400,000 to 450,000 distinct CDR3 sequences, more than 12% of them singletons; the top ten hold 16%. These sequences were also reported in another study, on T cells in Graves' hyperthyroidism and ophthalmopathy. That paper states: The model predicted ophthalmopathy a median approximately 6 months before onset.

The chain employs TRBV29-1 and TRBJ2-7; the D is unclear. The receptor was derived from a woman aged 25 to 39 with Graves disease. The source material was peripheral blood mononuclear cells (PBMCs), sampled at new diagnosis, from a patient treated with antithyroid drugs. This chain's CDR3 is CSVERNYEQYF. For the CDR3, the DNA is TGCAGCGTTGAACGGAACTACGAGCAGTACTTC.